The 25 T cell receptor beta chains presented below share a single source sample, sequenced in a study of regulatory T cells in long-lasting Graves disease. Regarding time point: persistent/refractory GD, antithyroid drugs over 5 years with positive TRAb. Isolated PBMC RNA provided the starting material for the TCR library. With iRepertoire HTBI primers and Arm-PCR of CDR3 regions, TCR beta libraries were built. TCRdb re-analysed the multiplex PCR reads in MiXCR, keeping a single row per CDR3 protein. The sample shows fewer than 550,000 distinct CDR3 sequences, 20% to 25% of them seen only once. The sample in question was peripheral blood mononuclear cells (PBMCs), obtained when the disease was refractory, from a patient treated with antithyroid drugs. These receptors all stem from a female donor with Graves disease.

Many counts were recorded for this clonotype. CDR3 protein: CASRRDMFYEQYF. The CDR3 DNA reads as TGTGCCAGCAGACGGGACATGTTCTACGAGCAGTACTTC. The chain links TRBV12-3 or TRBV12-4 to TRBJ2-7; D possibly corresponds to TRBD1 (6 bases). The V gene lost 6 bases and the J gene lost 3 bases, with 12 bases spanning the gap. The CDR3 length is 13 residues.

In the case of this clonotype: One end of the junction varies from germline; a read error may be responsible. J is TRBJ1-3 and V is TRBV29-1; no clear D gene. CDR3 length equals 14 residues. The V gene's germline CDR1 is SQVTM and CDR2 ANQGSEA. As DNA, the CDR3 is TGCAGCGTTGAATGGGGATCAGGTGGAAACGCCATATATTTT. Its translation: CSVEWGSGGNAIYF.

The rearrangement links TRBV6-1 to TRBJ1-5; D unresolved. Trimming left V 3 bases short and J 4 bases short, with 13 bases between. Per germline, CDR1 MNHNS and CDR2 SASEGT. This CDR3 is built from 15 residues. The CDR3 reads CASSDMGNGNQPQHF. The CDR3 nucleotides read TGTGCCAGCAGTGATATGGGGAATGGGAATCAGCCCCAGCATTTT.

The sample holds many counts of this clonotype. The chain is built from TRBV5-1 and TRBJ1-2; D call uncertain. Trimming took 0 bases from V and 4 from J, leaving 13 bases between them. Germline lookup yields CDR1 SGHRS and CDR2 YFSETQ. This CDR3 is 15 amino acids long. DNA for the CDR3: TGCGCCAGCAGCTTGGGGTCTGGAGGCGGCTATGGCTACACCTTC. Translating it yields CASSLGSGGGYGYTF.

This clonotype was observed many times. V usage is TRBV29-1 and J usage is TRBJ1-1, with D tentatively TRBD1 (5 bases). The CDR3 runs 13 residues. The germline V gene encodes CDR1 SQVTM and CDR2 ANQGSEA. V was shortened by 7 bases and J by 4 bases, with 16 bases between the two germline ends. Here the CDR3 reads CSGGGPGTTEAFF. The CDR3 DNA follows: TGCAGCGGAGGAGGGCCAGGGACCACTGAAGCTTTCTTT.

V is TRBV2 and J is TRBJ2-7; D unclear. CDR1 is SNHLY and CDR2 is FYNNEI in the germline V gene. The CDR3 length is 12 residues. The V and J ends lost 7 bases and 5 bases respectively, with 12 bases between them. CDR3: CASTRQENEQYF. The DNA for the CDR3 is TGTGCCAGCACGAGGCAGGAGAACGAGCAGTACTTC.

There are a few counts of this clonotype. The chain employs TRBV5-1 and TRBJ1-3, with D possibly matching TRBD1 (5 bases). Looked up from germline, CDR1 is SGHRS and CDR2 is YFSETQ. The CDR3 contains 14 residues. The ends were cut back, 2 bases at V and 4 bases at J, with 10 bases in the middle. The CDR3 loop reads CASSFWGEGNTIYF. In nucleotides, the CDR3 is TGCGCCAGCAGCTTCTGGGGCGAAGGAAACACCATATATTTT.

Turning to this clonotype: At one boundary the junction diverges from the germline segment, which might be a read error. The V call is TRBV9, the J call TRBJ1-1; the D gene is possibly TRBD1 (5 bases). Germline CDR1 and CDR2: SGDLS and YYNGEE. CDR3 size: 13 residues. The CDR3, as DNA: TGTGCCAGCAGCGTATGGGACGACACTGAAGCTCTCTTT. Translated, it gives CASSVWDDTEALF.

This clonotype was picked up a small number of times. In DNA form, the CDR3 reads TGCGCCAGCAGCTCCCGACAGGCGAGCACAGATACGCAGTATTTT. Translated: CASSSRQASTDTQYF. This rearrangement joins TRBV4-3 to TRBJ2-3, with D perhaps TRBD1 (6 bases). CDR3 length: 15 amino acids. The V gene's germline CDR1 is LGHNA and CDR2 YSLEER. V lost 5 bases to trimming and J lost 0 bases, with 12 bases between them.

In its sample, this clonotype was seen many times. The chain joins TRBV29-1 to TRBJ1-4; tentatively, D is TRBD1 (6 bases). The V and J ends lost 5 bases and 7 bases respectively, with 14 bases between them. This CDR3 contains 13 residues. Germline CDR1 and CDR2: SQVTM and ANQGSEA. CDR3 in DNA: TGCAGCGTTTTGACAGGTAGCGGTGAAAAACTGTTTTTT. Translation gives CSVLTGSGEKLFF.

This clonotype appeared many times. The chain combines TRBV11-3 with TRBJ2-6, with unresolved D. The ends were cut back, 4 bases at V and 4 bases at J, with 5 bases in the middle. This CDR3 has 13 amino acids. CDR1 is SGHNT, CDR2 YENEEA, per germline. This CDR3 reads CASSYKGANVLTF. In DNA, the CDR3 is TGTGCCAGCAGCTACAAGGGGGCCAACGTCCTGACTTTC.

V is TRBV5-1 and J is TRBJ2-2, with unresolved D. The germline CDR1 and CDR2 sequences are SGHRS and YFSETQ. V gave up 3 bases and J gave up 5 bases, with 11 bases separating them. CDR3 size: 14 residues. The CDR3: CASSSMIATGELFF. For the CDR3, the DNA is TGCGCCAGCAGCTCGATGATTGCGACCGGGGAGCTGTTTTTT.

The chain is built from TRBV19 and TRBJ2-7, with TRBD2 matching over 10 bases. V shed 6 bases and J 1 base; nucleotides not matched to a gene: 6. The CDR3 is 15 amino acids. CDR1 is LNHDA, CDR2 SQIVND, per germline (reference sequence). The CDR3 reads CASSELAGISYEQYF. The CDR3 region has the DNA TGTGCCAGTAGCGAACTAGCGGGGATTTCCTACGAGCAGTACTTC.

The sample holds many counts of this clonotype. The chain recombines TRBV28 with TRBJ2-5; TRBD1 aligns across 8 bases. The V gene's germline CDR1 is MDHEN and CDR2 SYDVKM. Germline trimming cut 4 bases from V and 5 bases from J; bases unmatched to any gene: 12. The CDR3 covers 16 residues. In DNA, the CDR3 is TGTGCCAGCAGTTCAACCACAGGGGGAGCGGGTGAGACCCAGTACTTC. It specifies CASSSTTGGAGETQYF. The full variable domain, its missing parts supplied by reference TRBV28 and TRBJ2-5, is DVKVTQSSRYLVKRTGEKVFLECVQDMDHENMFWYRQDPGLGLRLIYFSYDVKMKEKGDIPEGYSVSREKKERFSLILESASTNQTSMYLCASSSTTGGAGETQYFGPGTRLLVL.

The J gene is TRBJ2-6, the V gene TRBV7-6; a possible D gene is TRBD1 (5 bases). Germline V gene sequence: CDR1 SGHVS, CDR2 FNYEAQ. Deletions cut 5 bases from V and 4 bases from J, with 12 bases between. CDR3 length equals 15 residues. The CDR3 loop reads CASSGYRSGANVLTF. In nucleotides, the CDR3 is TGTGCCAGCAGCGGGTACAGGTCCGGGGCCAACGTCCTGACTTTC.

This rearrangement joins TRBV4-2 to TRBJ1-6, with unresolved D. The CDR3 spans 15 residues. Germline V lookup: CDR1 LGHNA, CDR2 YNFKEQ. V was trimmed by 0 bases and J by 4 bases, leaving 7 bases between them. The CDR3 region has the DNA TGTGCCAGCAGCCAAGATTACGGGTATAATTCACCCCTCCACTTT. This translates into CASSQDYGYNSPLHF.

This clonotype was observed many times. The chain has TRBV10-2 and TRBJ1-1, with D unclear. The CDR3 runs to 12 residues. CDR1 and CDR2 from the germline V gene are WSHSY and SAAADI. Trimming pared 9 bases from V and 1 base from J, leaving 9 bases between. The CDR3 DNA reads as TGCGCCAGGCGGGAATCGAACACTGAAGCTTTCTTT. This codes for CARRESNTEAFF.

The genes are TRBV30 and TRBJ2-7; D tentatively fits TRBD1 or TRBD2 (6 bases each). The CDR3 has 12 residues. V was cut by 2 bases and J by 5 bases, with 10 bases left in between. Germline values: CDR1 GTSNPN, CDR2 SVGIG (reference sequence). CDR3 coding DNA: TGTGCCTGGAGTCCTAGGGGGGACGAGCAGTACTTC. Amino acid sequence: CAWSPRGDEQYF.

This clonotype was picked up many times. The rearrangement uses TRBV7-9 and TRBJ1-2; no reliable D call. Trimming removed 1 base at V and 5 bases at J, with 11 bases between. The CDR3 contains 14 residues. Germline values: CDR1 SEHNR, CDR2 FQNEAQ (reference sequence). Here the CDR3 DNA reads TGTGCCAGCAGCTTAGGGCCAGAGGAATATGGCTACACCTTC. Its protein product is CASSLGPEEYGYTF.

At least ten counts were recorded for this clonotype. The chain employs TRBV28 and TRBJ1-1; no reliable D call. CDR1 and CDR2 from the germline V gene are MDHEN and SYDVKM. Between the trimmed V and J ends, which lost 6 bases and 3 bases, there was a span of 5 bases. The CDR3 consists of 11 residues. The CDR3 sequence is CASSHYTEAFF. The CDR3 bases are TGTGCCAGCAGCCATTACACTGAAGCTTTCTTT.

The V call is TRBV5-1, the J call TRBJ1-6; no clear D gene. Germline V gene lookup returns CDR1 SGHRS and CDR2 YFSETQ. The germline V and J ends were trimmed by 3 bases and 5 bases, with 18 bases remaining between them. This CDR3 contains 17 residues. CDR3 DNA sequence: TGCGCCAGCAGCTCGAAATACACAAACGAGCATAATTCACCCCTCCACTTT. It specifies CASSSKYTNEHNSPLHF.

This clonotype showed up many times. The rearrangement joins TRBV6-2 or TRBV6-3 to TRBJ2-7, with D perhaps TRBD2 (7 bases). The length of the CDR3 is 14 residues. Trimming removed 6 bases at V and 0 bases at J, with 12 bases between. In germline, CDR1 is MNHEY, CDR2 SVGEGT. Written as DNA, the CDR3 is TGTGCCAGCAGCCGCGGGGGCTACTCCTACGAGCAGTACTTC. It translates to CASSRGGYSYEQYF.

This clonotype was seen a few times. J is TRBJ1-2 and V is TRBV9; 9 bases agree with TRBD1. Germline trimming cut 3 bases from V and 6 bases from J; bases unmatched to any gene: 9. CDR1 is SGDLS, CDR2 YYNGEE, per germline. CDR3 size: 15 residues. The CDR3 DNA follows: TGTGCCAGCAGCGGGTGGGACAGGGCCTTGGATGGCTACACCTTC. Translation: CASSGWDRALDGYTF.

This clonotype was recorded a few times. This chain connects TRBV3-1 to TRBJ2-5; D remains ambiguous. The CDR3 covers 13 residues. The V end was cut by 2 bases, the J end by 4 bases, with 8 bases between. Per the germline V gene, CDR1 is LGHDT and CDR2 is YNNKEL (reference sequence). The CDR3 sequence: CASSQLSGETQYF. Here the CDR3 DNA reads TGTGCCAGCAGCCAATTATCGGGAGAGACCCAGTACTTC.

The chain couples TRBV27 to TRBJ2-2; 7 bases line up with TRBD1. The CDR3 spans 15 residues. V was clipped by 3 bases and J by 4 bases; unmatched bases: 5. Germline assignment: CDR1 MNHEY and CDR2 SMNVEV (reference sequence). The CDR3 coding sequence is TGTGCCAGCAGTTTCGATCCAGGGGGCACCGGGGAGCTGTTTTTT. It yields the protein CASSFDPGGTGELFF.